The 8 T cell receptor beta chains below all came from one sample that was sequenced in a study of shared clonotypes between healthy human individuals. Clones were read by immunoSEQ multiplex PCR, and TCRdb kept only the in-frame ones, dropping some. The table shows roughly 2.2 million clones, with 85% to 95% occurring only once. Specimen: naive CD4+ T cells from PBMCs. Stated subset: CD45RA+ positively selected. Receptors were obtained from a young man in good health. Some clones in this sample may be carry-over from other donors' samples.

This CDR3 is CASRLDRAKTQYF. CDR3 nucleotides: TGTGCCAGCAGACTGGACAGGGCGAAGACCCAGTACTTC. V gene TRBV6-5 combines with J gene TRBJ2-5, with TRBD1 matching 8 bases. The CDR3 is made up of 13 amino acids. The V gene end was trimmed by 6 bases and the J gene end by 6 bases; junction bases not matched to a gene: 6. Germline-derived CDR1 and CDR2 are MNHEY and SVGAGI.

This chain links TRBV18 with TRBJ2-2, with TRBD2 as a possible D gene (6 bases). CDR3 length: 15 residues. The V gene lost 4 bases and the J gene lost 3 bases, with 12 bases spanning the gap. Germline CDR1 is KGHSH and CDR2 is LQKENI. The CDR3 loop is CASSLLLADTGELFF. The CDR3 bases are TGTGCCAGCTCACTCCTACTAGCTGACACCGGGGAGCTGTTTTTT.

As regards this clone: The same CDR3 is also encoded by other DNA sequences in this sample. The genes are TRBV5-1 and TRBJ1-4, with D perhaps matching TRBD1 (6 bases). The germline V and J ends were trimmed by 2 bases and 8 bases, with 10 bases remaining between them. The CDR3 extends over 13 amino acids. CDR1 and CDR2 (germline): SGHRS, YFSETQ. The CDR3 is CASSLQGGEKLFF. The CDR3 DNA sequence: TGCGCCAGCAGCTTACAGGGTGGGGAAAAACTGTTTTTT.

CDR3 region: CASSELGEQYF. The CDR3 DNA reads TGTGCCAGCTCGGAGCTCGGGGAGCAGTACTTC. The chain couples TRBV18 to TRBJ2-7; D not resolved. The CDR3 consists of 11 residues. The V end lost 6 bases, the J end lost 7 bases, and 10 bases lay between the germline ends. Germline lookup yields CDR1 KGHSH and CDR2 LQKENI.

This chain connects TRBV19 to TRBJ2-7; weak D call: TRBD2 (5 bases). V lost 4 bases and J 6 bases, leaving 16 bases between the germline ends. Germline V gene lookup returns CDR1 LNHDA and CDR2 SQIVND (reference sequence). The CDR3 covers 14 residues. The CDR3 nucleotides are TGTGCCAGTAGTACCCGAACTAGTATGCGCGAGCAGTACTTC. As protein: CASSTRTSMREQYF.

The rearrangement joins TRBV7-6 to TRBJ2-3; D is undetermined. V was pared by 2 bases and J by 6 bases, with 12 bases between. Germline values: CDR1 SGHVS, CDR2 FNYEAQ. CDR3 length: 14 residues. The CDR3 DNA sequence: TGTGCCAGCAGCTTAATGCCCCGCAGTGATACGCAGTATTTT. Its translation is CASSLMPRSDTQYF.

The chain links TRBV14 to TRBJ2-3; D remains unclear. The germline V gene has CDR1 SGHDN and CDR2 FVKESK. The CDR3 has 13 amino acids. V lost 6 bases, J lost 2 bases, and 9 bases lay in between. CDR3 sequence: CASSRSFTDTQYF. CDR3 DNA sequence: TGTGCCAGCAGTCGATCGTTCACAGATACGCAGTATTTT.

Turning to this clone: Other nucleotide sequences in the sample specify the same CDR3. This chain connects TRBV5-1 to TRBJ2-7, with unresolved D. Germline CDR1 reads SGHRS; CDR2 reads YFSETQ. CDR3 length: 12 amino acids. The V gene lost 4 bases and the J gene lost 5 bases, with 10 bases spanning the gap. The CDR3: CASSPPGDEQYF. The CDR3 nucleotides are TGCGCCAGCAGCCCCCCTGGGGACGAGCAGTACTTC.